What follows are 3 T cell receptor beta chains derived from one specimen sequenced in a study of cytomegalovirus exposure and HLA in healthy donors. Primers included in the PCR were 60 Vbeta and 13 Jbeta primers. Generated by immunoSEQ multiplex PCR, the TCRdb table keeps only in-frame clones and is missing some. Of approximately 150,000 clones in the sample, approximately 80% were seen once. Sequencing input: PBMCs. The source of these receptors is a man between 18 and 29 years old in good health and CMV-seronegative.

This clone appeared once. The chain employs TRBV5-1 and TRBJ2-7; D is possibly TRBD1 (6 bases). Germline CDR1 is SGHRS and CDR2 is YFSETQ. Trimming took off 2 bases at V and 2 bases at J, with 11 bases between the two ends. The CDR3 runs to 14 residues. CDR3 loop: CASSFPGVPYEQYF. CDR3 nucleotides: TGCGCCAGCAGCTTCCCAGGGGTGCCCTACGAGCAGTACTTC.

V and J are TRBV2 and TRBJ2-7; a possible D gene is TRBD2 (5 bases). This CDR3 spans 13 amino acids. Germline V gene data show CDR1 as SNHLY and CDR2 as FYNNEI. The ends were cut back, 4 bases at V and 2 bases at J, with 9 bases in the middle. CDR3 DNA: TGTGCCAGCAGTGCTAGCCTCCCCTACGAGCAGTACTTC. Translation gives CASSASLPYEQYF.

The rearrangement links TRBV5-1 to TRBJ2-2, with TRBD2 identical over 8 bases. The CDR3 is 16 amino acids. The germline V gene encodes CDR1 SGHRS and CDR2 YFSETQ. With 4 bases clipped from V and 4 bases from J, the junction kept 9 bases outside the gene matches. CDR3 DNA sequence: TGCGCCAGCAGCCGGGGGGTAGCGGGGAGCACCGGGGAGCTGTTTTTT. This encodes CASSRGVAGSTGELFF.